This TCR beta chain was profiled in a study of CD8+ T cells in alopecia areata. Across the study: Twice daily, treated patients received 5 to 10 mg of oral tofacitinib. After 6 to 18 months of tofacitinib, follow-up continued 6 months off drug.

Trimming removed 4 bases from V and 1 base from J, with 10 bases in between. In germline, CDR1 is MGHRA, CDR2 YSYEKL. The length of the CDR3 is 14 residues. Overall study findings and caveats: Clonality exceeded that of normal scalp in lesional scalp, most notably in alopecia totalis/universalis.

Collection of lesional scalp punch biopsies and peripheral blood was performed in alopecia areata patients. TCR sequencing used cDNA made by reverse transcription of extracted RNA. TCRdb's table, derived via immunoSEQ multiplex PCR, lists solely in-frame clones and lacks some. The sample includes 150,000 or so clones, more than 45% of them seen just once. The sample holds a few counts of this clone. Its antigen is still unknown. The sequence was collected from a human donor with alopecia areata. Sequencing was done on a sample of CD4+ T cells sorted from blood. The chain recombines TRBV4-1 with TRBJ1-1; D gene ambiguous. The CDR3 sequence is CASSPKEGNTEAFF. As DNA, the CDR3 is TGCGCCAGCAGCCCGAAAGAGGGGAACACTGAAGCTTTCTTT.